This T cell receptor beta chain was profiled in a study of memory CD4+ T cells and cytomegalovirus serostatus. At the level of the study: Of the healthy Belgian adults, 9 were CMV seropositive and 20 to 30 seronegative. Study-level results: Of roughly 180 reported CMV TCRbeta sequences, roughly 67 were found in memory CD4+ repertoires.

For this clone: Its antigen is unidentified.

Trimming stripped 4 bases from V and 3 bases from J, with 9 bases between. This CDR3 is 13 amino acids long. Germline CDR1 reads ENHRY; CDR2 reads SYGVKD. In the authors' methods: Out-of-frame sequences were removed, leaving a few million distinct TCRbeta sequences. TCRdb keeps only in-frame clones here, not all; method: immunoSEQ multiplex PCR. The V and J calls and clone size are taken from that table; D and trimming were inferred from the DNA. The sample has roughly 45,000 clones, over 75% seen once. Single viable CD3+CD4+CD8-CD45RO+ cells were sorted as the memory CD4+ T cells. CD4+ T cells were isolated by positive magnetic selection.

The sequence was collected from an adult in good health and CMV-seronegative. The V call is TRBV10-3, the J call TRBJ1-2; unclear D gene. The sample taken for sequencing was memory CD4+ T cells from blood. Written as DNA, the CDR3 is TGTGCCATCAGTGCTTTGGTTTACTATGGCTACACCTTC. The encoded protein is CAISALVYYGYTF.